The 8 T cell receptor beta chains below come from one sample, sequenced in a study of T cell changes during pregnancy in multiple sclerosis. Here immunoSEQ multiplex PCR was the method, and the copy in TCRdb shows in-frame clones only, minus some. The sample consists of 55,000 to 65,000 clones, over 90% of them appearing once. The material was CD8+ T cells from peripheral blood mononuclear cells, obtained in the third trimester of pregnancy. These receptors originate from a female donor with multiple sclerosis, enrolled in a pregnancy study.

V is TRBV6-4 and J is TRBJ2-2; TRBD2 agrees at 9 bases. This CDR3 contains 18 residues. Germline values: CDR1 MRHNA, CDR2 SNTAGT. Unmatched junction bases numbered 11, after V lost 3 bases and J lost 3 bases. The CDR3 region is CASSDGSSGSGDTGELFF. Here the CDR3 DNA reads TGTGCCAGCAGTGATGGAAGTAGCGGGAGTGGGGACACCGGGGAGCTGTTTTTT.

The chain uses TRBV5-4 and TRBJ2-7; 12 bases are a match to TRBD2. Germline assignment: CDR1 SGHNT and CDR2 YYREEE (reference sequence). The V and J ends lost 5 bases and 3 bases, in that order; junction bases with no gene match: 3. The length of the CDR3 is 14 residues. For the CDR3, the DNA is TGTGCCAGCAGGACTAGCGGGAGAGGCTACGAGCAGTACTTC. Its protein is CASRTSGRGYEQYF.

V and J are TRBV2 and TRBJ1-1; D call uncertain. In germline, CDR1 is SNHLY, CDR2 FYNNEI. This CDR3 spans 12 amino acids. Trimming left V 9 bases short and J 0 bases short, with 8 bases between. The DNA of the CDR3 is TGTGCCAGTACACAGTTGAACACTGAAGCTTTCTTT. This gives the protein CASTQLNTEAFF.

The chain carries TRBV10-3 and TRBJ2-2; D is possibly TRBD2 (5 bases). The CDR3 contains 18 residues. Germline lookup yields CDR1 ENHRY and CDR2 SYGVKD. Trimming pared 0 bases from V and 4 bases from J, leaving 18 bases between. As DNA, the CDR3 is TGTGCCATCAGTGAGTCCGAAGTTCGGCTAGCTGGCACCGGGGAGCTGTTTTTT. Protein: CAISESEVRLAGTGELFF.

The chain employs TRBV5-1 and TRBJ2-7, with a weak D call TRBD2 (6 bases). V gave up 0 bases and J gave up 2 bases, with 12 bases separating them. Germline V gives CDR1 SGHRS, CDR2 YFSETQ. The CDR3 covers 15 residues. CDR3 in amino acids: CASSLDLGGAYEQYF. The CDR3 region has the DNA TGCGCCAGCAGCTTGGATCTCGGCGGGGCCTACGAGCAGTACTTC. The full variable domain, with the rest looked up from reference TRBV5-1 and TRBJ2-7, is KAGVTQTPRYLIKTRGQQVTLSCSPISGHRSVSWYQQTPGQGLQFLFEYFSETQRNKGNFPGRFSGRQFSNSRSEMNVSTLELGDSALYLCASSLDLGGAYEQYFGPGTRLTVT.

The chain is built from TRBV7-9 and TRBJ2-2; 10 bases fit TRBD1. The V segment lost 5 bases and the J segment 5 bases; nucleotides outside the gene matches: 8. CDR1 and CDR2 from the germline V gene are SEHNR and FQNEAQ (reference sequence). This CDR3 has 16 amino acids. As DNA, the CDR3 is TGTGCCAGCAGCCCACGACAGGGGGCACAGACCGGGGAGCTGTTTTTT. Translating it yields CASSPRQGAQTGELFF. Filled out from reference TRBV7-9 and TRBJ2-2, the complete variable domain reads DTGVSQNPRHKITKRGQNVTFRCDPISEHNRLYWYRQTLGQGPEFLTYFQNEAQLEKSRLLSDRFSAERPKGSFSTLEIQRTEQGDSAMYLCASSPRQGAQTGELFFGEGSRLTVL.

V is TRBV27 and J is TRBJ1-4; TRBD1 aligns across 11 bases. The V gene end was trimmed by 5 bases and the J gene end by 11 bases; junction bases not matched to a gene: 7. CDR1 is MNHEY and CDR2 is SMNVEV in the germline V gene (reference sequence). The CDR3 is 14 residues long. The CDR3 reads CASSPGQGARKLFF. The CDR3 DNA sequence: TGTGCCAGCAGTCCCGGACAGGGGGCGCGGAAACTGTTTTTT. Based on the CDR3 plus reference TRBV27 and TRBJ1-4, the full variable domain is EAQVTQNPRYLITVTGKKLTVTCSQNMNHEYMSWYRQDPGLGLRQIYYSMNVEVTDKGDVPEGYKVSRKEKRNFPLILESPSPNQTSLYFCASSPGQGARKLFFGSGTQLSVL.

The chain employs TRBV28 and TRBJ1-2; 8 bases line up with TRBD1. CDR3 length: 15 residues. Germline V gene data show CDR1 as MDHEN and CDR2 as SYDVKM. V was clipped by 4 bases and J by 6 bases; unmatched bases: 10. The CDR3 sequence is CASSYLAQGAHGYTF. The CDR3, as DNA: TGTGCCAGCAGTTATCTCGCGCAGGGGGCACATGGCTACACCTTC.